The 25 T cell receptor beta chains below come from one sample, sequenced in a study of shared clonotypes between healthy human individuals. Libraries were prepared by immunoSEQ multiplex PCR; TCRdb keeps only in-frame clonotypes and omits some of them. The sample contains 2 million to 2.5 million clones, 85% to 95% of which appear only once. The sequenced material came from naive CD4+ T cells from PBMCs. As to subset: CD45RA+ positively selected. The receptors stem from a man in his late teens or twenties in good health. Some clones in this sample may be carry-over from other donors' samples.

This chain connects TRBV2 to TRBJ1-4, with TRBD1 matching over 11 bases. The CDR3 loop spans 15 amino acids. Germline CDR1 is SNHLY and CDR2 is FYNNEI. After removal of 7 bases from V and 7 bases from J, the junction contained 8 bases not matched to a gene. The CDR3 reads CASTIAGQGAEKLFF. The CDR3 DNA is TGTGCCAGCACTATTGCTGGACAGGGGGCTGAAAAACTGTTTTTT.

The chain recombines TRBV7-3 with TRBJ2-2; the D gene is possibly TRBD2 (6 bases). The CDR3 spans 16 residues. The germline V and J ends were trimmed by 0 bases and 4 bases, with 12 bases remaining between them. Looked up from germline, CDR1 is SGHTA and CDR2 is FQGTGA. The CDR3 here is CASSLTFGGVTGELFF. CDR3 DNA: TGTGCCAGCAGCTTAACGTTCGGAGGGGTCACCGGGGAGCTGTTTTTT.

Here the CDR3 reads CASSLKGLHTGELFF. In DNA, the CDR3 is TGTGCCAGCAGCCTCAAGGGACTCCACACCGGGGAGCTGTTTTTT. The chain recombines TRBV7-3 with TRBJ2-2, with D perhaps TRBD2 (6 bases). Per germline, CDR1 SGHTA and CDR2 FQGTGA. The ends were cut back, 5 bases at V and 3 bases at J, with 13 bases in the middle. This CDR3 contains 15 residues.

The V and J genes are TRBV6-5 and TRBJ2-4; TRBD2 might be the D (6 bases). The germline V gene encodes CDR1 MNHEY and CDR2 SVGAGI. The CDR3 totals 13 residues. Trimming took 4 bases from V and 8 from J, leaving 12 bases between them. In DNA form, the CDR3 reads TGTGCCAGCAGTTTAAGACCGGGGGACATTCAGTACTTC. As protein: CASSLRPGDIQYF.

This chain connects TRBV7-2 to TRBJ2-7, with 8 bases lining up with TRBD1. Germline assignment: CDR1 SGHTA and CDR2 FQGNSA. Unmatched junction bases numbered 12, after V lost 8 bases and J lost 0 bases. The CDR3 sequence is 16 residues long. The CDR3 here is CASGKGQGLSSYEQYF. The DNA for the CDR3 is TGTGCCAGCGGAAAAGGACAGGGCCTGAGCTCCTACGAGCAGTACTTC. Looking up the rest from reference TRBV7-2 and TRBJ2-7 gives the full variable domain: GAGVSQSPSNKVTEKGKDVELRCDPISGHTALYWYRQSLGQGLEFLIYFQGNSAPDKSGLPSDRFSAERTGGSVSTLTIQRTQQEDSAVYLCASGKGQGLSSYEQYFGPGTRLTVT.

The chain couples TRBV9 to TRBJ2-2; TRBD2 matches at 15 bases. The junction had 7 bases not matched to a gene; V was cut back by 0 bases and J by 4 bases. The CDR3 has 19 amino acids. CDR1 is SGDLS and CDR2 is YYNGEE in the germline V gene. CDR3 DNA: TGTGCCAGCAGCGTAGGGACTAGCGGGAGGGAGCGTGGCACCGGGGAGCTGTTTTTT. The encoded protein is CASSVGTSGRERGTGELFF.

The rearrangement joins TRBV20-1 to TRBJ2-5; D gene ambiguous. Looked up from germline, CDR1 is DFQATT and CDR2 is SNEGSKA (reference sequence). The CDR3 runs to 11 residues. Between the trimmed V and J ends, which lost 6 bases and 11 bases, there was a span of 16 bases. The CDR3 loop reads CSAYPGLLQYF. The CDR3 DNA sequence: TGCAGTGCCTACCCTGGCCTACTTCAGTACTTC.

The CDR3, as DNA: TGTGCCAGCAAATCCTCCACAGTCTCCTACGAGCAGTACTTC. As protein: CASKSSTVSYEQYF. The J gene is TRBJ2-7, the V gene TRBV27; no reliable D call. The CDR3 length is 14 residues. V was pared by 7 bases and J by 0 bases, with 13 bases between. From germline, CDR1 is MNHEY and CDR2 SMNVEV (reference sequence).

This clone was picked up one time. This chain joins TRBV28 and TRBJ1-3; D perhaps matches TRBD1 (6 bases). V was shortened by 5 bases and J by 2 bases, with 28 bases between the two germline ends. The CDR3 has 20 amino acids. Germline V CDR1 and CDR2: MDHEN, SYDVKM. CDR3 region: CASSSTGRSSLTHPGNTIYF. The DNA for the CDR3 is TGTGCCAGCAGTAGCACAGGGAGATCTTCCCTAACGCACCCTGGAAACACCATATATTTT. Combining the CDR3 with reference TRBV28 and TRBJ1-3 gives the whole variable domain DVKVTQSSRYLVKRTGEKVFLECVQDMDHENMFWYRQDPGLGLRLIYFSYDVKMKEKGDIPEGYSVSREKKERFSLILESASTNQTSMYLCASSSTGRSSLTHPGNTIYFGEGSWLTVV.

The chain is built from TRBV6-6 and TRBJ1-2; tentative D call: TRBD1 (6 bases). Trimming removed 5 bases from V and 1 base from J, with 11 bases in between. The germline gives CDR1 MNHNY, CDR2 SVGAGI (reference sequence). The CDR3 totals 14 residues. The CDR3 bases are TGTGCCAGCAGTCGAACGGACAGTAACTATGGCTACACCTTC. Amino acid sequence: CASSRTDSNYGYTF.

The chain is built from TRBV29-1 and TRBJ2-7, with D perhaps TRBD1 (6 bases). CDR1 is SQVTM and CDR2 is ANQGSEA in the germline V gene. Trimming left V 2 bases short and J 2 bases short, with 19 bases between. This CDR3 has 16 residues. CDR3 bases: TGCAGCGTTGAACGGTCGGATAGGGGGACACCCTACGAGCAGTACTTC. Amino acids: CSVERSDRGTPYEQYF.

The J gene is TRBJ2-1, the V gene TRBV18; 7 nucleotides match TRBD2. The germline gives CDR1 KGHSH, CDR2 LQKENI. The CDR3 runs to 15 residues. V lost 1 base and J lost 8; bases outside the gene matches: 8. The CDR3 sequence is CASSPLRETPDEQFF. For the CDR3, the DNA is TGTGCCAGCTCACCACTGCGGGAGACGCCGGATGAGCAGTTCTTC.

This chain's CDR3 is CASSSPRRSQGAPDEQYF. The CDR3 DNA is TGTGCCAGCAGTTCCCCCCGAAGATCACAGGGGGCGCCGGACGAGCAGTACTTC. This rearrangement joins TRBV25-1 to TRBJ2-7, with 9 bases that match TRBD1. CDR3 length: 18 amino acids. Losses at the gene ends were 5 bases for V and 5 bases for J; bases not matched to a gene: 19. Germline V lookup: CDR1 MGHDK, CDR2 SYGVNS.

In this sample, this clone turned up once. V usage is TRBV27 and J usage is TRBJ2-7; D is possibly TRBD1 (5 bases). The V and J ends lost 2 bases and 2 bases respectively, with 13 bases between them. The germline V gene encodes CDR1 MNHEY and CDR2 SMNVEV (reference sequence). The CDR3 totals 15 residues. The CDR3 sequence: CASSLGAGLTYEQYF. CDR3 DNA sequence: TGTGCCAGCAGTTTAGGGGCAGGGTTAACCTACGAGCAGTACTTC.

The CDR3 DNA is TGTGCCAGCAGCGCCCTGACAGGGGCCTACGAGCAGTACTTC. It yields the protein CASSALTGAYEQYF. V gene TRBV9 combines with J gene TRBJ2-7; 8 bases fit TRBD1. CDR3 size: 14 residues. Germline loops: CDR1 SGDLS, CDR2 YYNGEE. The V segment lost 3 bases and the J segment 2 bases; nucleotides outside the gene matches: 4.

The chain is built from TRBV2 and TRBJ2-5, with 8 positions matching TRBD1. In germline, CDR1 is SNHLY, CDR2 FYNNEI. V lost 2 bases and J lost 5; bases outside the gene matches: 7. CDR3 length: 15 amino acids. This chain's CDR3 is CASSESGRGQETQYF. In DNA, the CDR3 is TGTGCCAGCAGTGAAAGTGGCAGGGGGCAGGAGACCCAGTACTTC.

The table lists this clone with a count of one. Other DNA sequences in the same sample also yield this CDR3. CDR3 in amino acids: CASSLLGEQFF. The CDR3 DNA reads as TGCGCCAGCAGCCTCCTAGGCGAGCAGTTCTTC. The rearrangement links TRBV5-1 to TRBJ2-1, with D unresolved. Germline lookup yields CDR1 SGHRS and CDR2 YFSETQ. With 4 bases removed from V and 10 bases from J, the gap between germline ends came to 9 bases. This CDR3 spans 11 amino acids.

J is TRBJ2-1 and V is TRBV4-2; D possibly corresponds to TRBD2 (6 bases). V was clipped by 1 base and J by 9 bases, with 19 bases between them. The CDR3 covers 16 residues. CDR1 and CDR2 from the germline V gene are LGHNA and YNFKEQ. CDR3 loop: CASSQGGVRDSFEQFF. CDR3 in DNA: TGTGCCAGCAGCCAAGGGGGGGTCCGGGACTCTTTTGAGCAGTTCTTC.

The gene calls are TRBV9 and TRBJ2-1, with 10 bases identical to TRBD1. There are 15 residues in the CDR3. The V gene end was trimmed by 3 bases and the J gene end by 3 bases; junction bases not matched to a gene: 3. The germline gives CDR1 SGDLS, CDR2 YYNGEE. DNA for the CDR3: TGTGCCAGCAGCGGTGGGACAGGGGACTACAATGAGCAGTTCTTC. It translates to CASSGGTGDYNEQFF.

CDR3 sequence reads: CASSPGGIYEKLFF. The CDR3 DNA reads as TGTGCCAGCAGCCCAGGGGGGATATATGAAAAACTGTTTTTT. V and J are TRBV7-6 and TRBJ1-4; TRBD1 agrees at 7 bases. After removal of 5 bases from V and 6 bases from J, the junction contained 6 bases not matched to a gene. The CDR3 runs 14 residues. Per germline, CDR1 SGHVS and CDR2 FNYEAQ.

This sequence joins TRBV4-3 and TRBJ2-2; possible D gene TRBD2, 6 bases. Trimming pared 2 bases from V and 2 bases from J, leaving 24 bases between. CDR1 is LGHNA, CDR2 YSLEER, per germline. The CDR3 has 20 residues. CDR3 bases: TGCGCCAGCAGCCAAAAGTCCCGCGTCGCGGGACTGGATAACACCGGGGAGCTGTTTTTT. As protein: CASSQKSRVAGLDNTGELFF.

The chain recombines TRBV5-1 with TRBJ2-7, with D possibly TRBD1 on 6 matching bases. Trimming removed 4 bases from V and 0 bases from J, with 14 bases in between. Germline V lookup: CDR1 SGHRS, CDR2 YFSETQ. The CDR3 contains 15 residues. CDR3 in amino acids: CASSAYGTTSYEQYF. In DNA, the CDR3 is TGCGCCAGCAGCGCCTACGGGACAACCTCCTACGAGCAGTACTTC.

Only one count was recorded for this clone. The V and J genes are TRBV12-5 and TRBJ2-1; weak D call: TRBD1 (5 bases). Looked up from germline, CDR1 is LGHNT and CDR2 is FRNRAP. The CDR3 length is 17 residues. Trimming left V 1 base short and J 0 bases short, with 13 bases between. The CDR3 here is CASGLALGPSSYNEQFF. The CDR3 region has the DNA TGTGCTAGTGGTTTGGCGCTGGGGCCAAGCTCCTACAATGAGCAGTTCTTC.

The V and J genes are TRBV19 and TRBJ2-2; D is unresolved. The CDR3 covers 13 residues. CDR1 LNHDA and CDR2 SQIVND come from the germline V gene (reference sequence). Deletions cut 8 bases from V and 2 bases from J, with 9 bases between. The CDR3 DNA reads as TGTGCCAGTGAAACTGGAAACACCGGGGAGCTGTTTTTT. Translating gives CASETGNTGELFF.

The chain joins TRBV7-2 to TRBJ2-5; TRBD1 is a possible D gene (5 bases). V was clipped by 5 bases and J by 5 bases, with 15 bases between them. CDR3 length equals 14 residues. Germline CDR1 reads SGHTA; CDR2 reads FQGNSA. CDR3 nucleotides: TGTGCCAGCAGCCTTGTCAGGGTTGACGAGACCCAGTACTTC. It translates to CASSLVRVDETQYF.